Presented here are 18 T cell receptor beta chains from one specimen sequenced in a study of T cells in tumors after PD-1 blockade. The repertoire was sequenced with immunoSEQ multiplex PCR; TCRdb's copy has only in-frame clones and lacks some. Altogether 50,000 or so clones are present, about four fifths being singletons, with the ten largest covering over 15%. The sample consisted of PBMCs, taken before anti-PD-1 treatment. The receptors here all came from a human donor with basal cell carcinoma.

This chain links TRBV19 with TRBJ1-5; possible D gene TRBD1, 6 bases. Germline CDR1 LNHDA, CDR2 SQIVND (reference sequence). Trimming took 5 bases from V and 2 from J, leaving 13 bases between them. CDR3 size: 15 residues. This chain's CDR3 is CASSFGGGGNQPQHF. The CDR3 bases are TGTGCCAGTAGTTTCGGGGGGGGCGGCAATCAGCCCCAGCATTTT.

This sequence joins TRBV3-1 (or the pseudogene TRBV3-2) and TRBJ1-2, with 10 positions matching TRBD1. CDR1 is LGHDT and CDR2 is YNNKEL in the germline V gene (reference sequence). The CDR3 runs to 16 residues. The ends lost 1 base at V and 5 bases at J; junction bases unmatched: 7. The DNA for the CDR3 is TGTGCCAGCAGCCAAGCTTGGACAGGGGGGGCATATGGCTACACCTTC. Its translation is CASSQAWTGGAYGYTF.

The V and J genes are TRBV7-9 and TRBJ1-5; TRBD1 matches 10 bases. The CDR3 runs to 15 residues. V shed 5 bases and J 3 bases; nucleotides not matched to a gene: 4. CDR1 SEHNR and CDR2 FQNEAQ come from the germline V gene (reference sequence). CDR3: CASSEGQGINQPQHF. The CDR3 coding sequence is TGTGCCAGCAGCGAGGGACAGGGGATCAATCAGCCCCAGCATTTT.

V and J are TRBV19 and TRBJ2-3, with TRBD2 matching over 12 bases. CDR1 and CDR2 from the germline V gene are LNHDA and SQIVND (reference sequence). Trimming took 5 bases from V and 5 from J; bases not matched to a gene: 8. The CDR3 extends over 16 amino acids. The CDR3 coding sequence is TGTGCCAGTAGTTCCCGGACTAGCGGGGAAGGAGATACGCAGTATTTT. Protein: CASSSRTSGEGDTQYF.

The chain recombines TRBV7-9 with TRBJ1-2, with D unresolved. The length of the CDR3 is 14 residues. CDR1 and CDR2 from the germline V gene are SEHNR and FQNEAQ (reference sequence). V dropped 1 base and J dropped 2 bases, with 8 bases sitting between them. CDR3 nucleotides: TGTGCCAGCAGCTTAGGCATGGGGAACTATGGCTACACCTTC. This gives the protein CASSLGMGNYGYTF.

The gene calls are TRBV4-2 and TRBJ2-5; weak D call: TRBD1 (6 bases). The CDR3 covers 17 residues. CDR1 and CDR2 from the germline V gene are LGHNA and YNFKEQ. Trimming stripped 0 bases from V and 1 base from J, with 15 bases between. The CDR3: CASSQEQGKTSQETQYF. CDR3 coding DNA: TGTGCCAGCAGCCAAGAACAGGGAAAAACCTCCCAAGAGACCCAGTACTTC.

This clone was counted a few times. The rearrangement uses TRBV30 and TRBJ1-3; TRBD1 agrees at 8 bases. Germline lookup yields CDR1 GTSNPN and CDR2 SVGIG (reference sequence). The CDR3 length is 16 residues. J lost 2 bases, V lost 3 bases, and 9 bases had no gene match. The DNA for the CDR3 is TGTGCCTGGAGCCCCGTCGACAGGGGCCCTGGAAACACCATATATTTT. This translates into CAWSPVDRGPGNTIYF.

The chain is built from TRBV2 and TRBJ2-2; TRBD1 is a possible D gene (5 bases). Germline values: CDR1 SNHLY, CDR2 FYNNEI. Trimming left V 6 bases short and J 0 bases short, with 11 bases between. The CDR3 spans 15 residues. CDR3 sequence reads: CASRVGHANTGELFF. The CDR3 DNA reads TGTGCCAGCAGAGTGGGGCACGCGAACACCGGGGAGCTGTTTTTT.

The chain links TRBV7-8 to TRBJ2-7; 9 bases match TRBD1. The CDR3 is 14 residues long. Germline assignment: CDR1 SGHVS and CDR2 FQNEAQ. Trimming took 2 bases from V and 6 from J; bases not matched to a gene: 5. Here the CDR3 DNA reads TGTGCCAGCAGCTTACCCTACAGGGGGCCCGAGCAGTACTTC. Translated: CASSLPYRGPEQYF.

The chain carries TRBV12-5 and TRBJ2-7, with 9 positions matching TRBD1. V dropped 1 base and J dropped 6; count of bases not matched to a gene: 13. This CDR3 has 17 residues. Germline V gene sequence: CDR1 LGHNT, CDR2 FRNRAP. DNA for the CDR3: TGTGCTAGTGGTTTGGATCCCGGGACAGGGCCGCCCGTCGAGCAGTACTTC. Encoded protein: CASGLDPGTGPPVEQYF.

V is TRBV5-1 and J is TRBJ2-7, with D perhaps given as TRBD1 or TRBD2 (5 bases each). From germline, CDR1 is SGHRS and CDR2 YFSETQ. V was shortened by 5 bases and J by 1 base, with 16 bases between the two germline ends. The CDR3 extends over 15 amino acids. This chain's CDR3 is CASRLGTDRSYEQYF. The CDR3 nucleotides read TGCGCCAGCAGGCTCGGGACGGATCGTTCCTACGAGCAGTACTTC.

The V and J genes are TRBV6-5 and TRBJ2-7, with D perhaps matching TRBD2 (6 bases). V lost 4 bases and J lost 1, with 17 bases in between. The CDR3 has 16 residues. Germline assignment: CDR1 MNHEY and CDR2 SVGAGI. The CDR3: CASSSRLDGRSYEQYF. The DNA of the CDR3 is TGTGCCAGCAGTTCGAGACTAGATGGTCGGTCCTACGAGCAGTACTTC.

This clone showed up just a few times. This chain connects TRBV6-5 to TRBJ1-1, with TRBD1 identical over 7 bases. The length of the CDR3 is 15 residues. Germline-derived CDR1 and CDR2 are MNHEY and SVGAGI. V lost 6 bases to trimming and J lost 3 bases; unmatched junction nucleotides: 10. CDR3 nucleotides: TGTGCCAGCAGGGTAGGGACAGCGACTGACACTGAAGCTTTCTTT. Translated: CASRVGTATDTEAFF.

The V gene is TRBV28, the J gene TRBJ2-3; no firm D call. The CDR3 has 10 amino acids. Germline values: CDR1 MDHEN, CDR2 SYDVKM. With 8 bases removed from V and 3 bases from J, the gap between germline ends came to 3 bases. CDR3 region: CASSTDTQYF. The CDR3 DNA sequence: TGTGCCAGCTCAACAGATACGCAGTATTTT. The full variable domain, completed using reference TRBV28 and TRBJ2-3, is DVKVTQSSRYLVKRTGEKVFLECVQDMDHENMFWYRQDPGLGLRLIYFSYDVKMKEKGDIPEGYSVSREKKERFSLILESASTNQTSMYLCASSTDTQYFGPGTRLTVL.

The rearrangement links TRBV5-8 to TRBJ1-4; no reliable D call. CDR3 size: 15 residues. Trimming stripped 4 bases from V and 0 bases from J, with 10 bases between. From germline, CDR1 is SGHTS and CDR2 YDEGEE. CDR3 bases: TGTGCCAGCAGCGCCCAAGTTGCAACTAATGAAAAACTGTTTTTT. Translating it yields CASSAQVATNEKLFF.

The gene calls are TRBV30 and TRBJ1-5; D may be TRBD1 (6 bases). V gave up 5 bases and J gave up 4 bases, with 9 bases separating them. The germline gives CDR1 GTSNPN, CDR2 SVGIG (reference sequence). The CDR3 is 12 residues long. CDR3 sequence reads: CAWGTGNQPQHF. CDR3 in DNA: TGTGCCTGGGGCACAGGGAATCAGCCCCAGCATTTT.

The rearrangement joins TRBV12-3 or TRBV12-4 to TRBJ1-1; 8 bases are shared with TRBD1. This CDR3 spans 13 amino acids. V was clipped by 2 bases and J by 11 bases; unmatched bases: 7. CDR3 coding DNA: TGTGCCAGCAGTTTACGCAGGGGGCGGGGGGCTTTCTTT. Translation gives CASSLRRGRGAFF.

The genes are TRBV6-5 and TRBJ1-1, with D uncertain. Trimming stripped 0 bases from V and 8 bases from J, with 16 bases between. The CDR3 is 15 amino acids. Per the germline V gene, CDR1 is MNHEY and CDR2 is SVGAGI. The CDR3 nucleotides read TGTGCCAGCAGTTACTCGGGCAAAAGCAACGTAGAAGCTTTCTTT. As protein: CASSYSGKSNVEAFF.